These 24 T cell receptor beta chains share one sample of origin, sequenced in a study of blood T cell repertoires in COVID-19. Clones were sequenced by immunoSEQ multiplex PCR, and TCRdb holds only the in-frame ones, with some missing. Of around 98,000 clones in the sample, about four fifths are singletons; the top ten hold 15% to 20%. The material sequenced was peripheral blood. The receptors come from a woman aged 60-75 years with acute or convalescent COVID-19.

The chain is built from TRBV12-5 and TRBJ2-2; 8 bases match TRBD1. Germline V CDR1 and CDR2: LGHNT, FRNRAP. V was clipped by 5 bases and J by 3 bases; unmatched bases: 8. This CDR3 contains 16 residues. The CDR3 spells CASGPSTGADTGELFF. The DNA of the CDR3 is TGTGCTAGTGGTCCGTCGACAGGGGCGGACACCGGGGAGCTGTTTTTT.

V gene TRBV29-1 combines with J gene TRBJ2-1, with 8 bases fitting TRBD2. Germline V CDR1 and CDR2: SQVTM, ANQGSEA. V dropped 1 base and J dropped 5; count of bases not matched to a gene: 10. The CDR3 totals 16 residues. CDR3 loop: CSVEAQAGAPNNEQFF. As DNA, the CDR3 is TGCAGCGTTGAAGCCCAAGCGGGGGCTCCAAACAATGAGCAGTTCTTC.

The chain carries TRBV18 and TRBJ2-5; TRBD2 matches at 10 bases. From germline, CDR1 is KGHSH and CDR2 LQKENI. The CDR3 is 16 residues long. J lost 5 bases, V lost 4 bases, and 10 bases had no gene match. The CDR3 is CASSRSSGGAAETQYF. The CDR3 DNA is TGTGCCAGCTCACGATCGAGCGGGGGGGCCGCTGAGACCCAGTACTTC. The full variable domain, rest sourced from reference TRBV18 and TRBJ2-5, is NAGVMQNPRHLVRRRGQEARLRCSPMKGHSHVYWYRQLPEEGLKFMVYLQKENIIDESGMPKERFSAEFPKEGPSILRIQQVVRGDSAAYFCASSRSSGGAAETQYFGPGTRLLVL.

This chain joins TRBV2 and TRBJ2-6, with 8 bases fitting TRBD1. Trimming removed 7 bases from V and 2 bases from J; junction bases left unmatched: 7. Germline V gene lookup returns CDR1 SNHLY and CDR2 FYNNEI. The CDR3 sequence is 16 residues long. Here the CDR3 reads CASTGQGGAGANVLTF. The CDR3, as DNA: TGTGCCAGCACTGGACAGGGAGGAGCTGGGGCCAACGTCCTGACTTTC.

The V call is TRBV4-1, the J call TRBJ2-4; D perhaps matches TRBD2 (6 bases). Germline CDR1 is MGHRA and CDR2 is YSYEKL. CDR3 length: 16 amino acids. Trimming left V 4 bases short and J 0 bases short, with 13 bases between. CDR3 sequence reads: CASSLRAGGAKNIQYF. The CDR3 DNA reads TGCGCCAGCAGCCTCCGTGCCGGGGGAGCCAAAAACATTCAGTACTTC.

In its sample, this clone was seen once. CDR3 sequence: CASSVGGGGAGETQYF. CDR3 nucleotides: TGTGCCAGCAGCGTAGGCGGCGGGGGGGCTGGAGAGACCCAGTACTTC. V and J are TRBV9 and TRBJ2-5, with TRBD2 identical over 9 bases. With 0 bases clipped from V and 4 bases from J, the junction kept 7 bases outside the gene matches. The CDR3 consists of 16 residues. Germline assignment: CDR1 SGDLS and CDR2 YYNGEE.

This clone was picked up a small number of times. The chain couples TRBV5-1 to TRBJ1-2; 7 positions agree with TRBD1. The CDR3 has 15 residues. V shed 2 bases, J shed 4 bases, and the junction held 8 bases outside the gene matches. Germline V CDR1 and CDR2: SGHRS, YFSETQ. The CDR3 is CASSFHGTDPYGYTF. The CDR3 region has the DNA TGCGCCAGCAGCTTTCACGGGACAGACCCCTATGGCTACACCTTC.

DNA of the CDR3: TGTGCCATCAGTGAGGATAGGGACAGCGGCTACACCTTC. Its translation is CAISEDRDSGYTF. This rearrangement joins TRBV10-3 to TRBJ1-2; 7 bases agree with TRBD1. CDR1 and CDR2 from the germline V gene are ENHRY and SYGVKD. This CDR3 contains 13 residues. The V gene end was trimmed by 2 bases and the J gene end by 8 bases; junction bases not matched to a gene: 5.

The chain is built from TRBV7-7 and TRBJ2-5, with 8 nucleotides matching TRBD2. The trim removed 5 bases at V and 1 base at J, leaving 9 bases unmatched. Per germline, CDR1 SSHAT and CDR2 FNYEAQ (reference sequence). The CDR3 is 16 residues long. This chain's CDR3 is CASSLGVAGPQETQYF. The CDR3 DNA reads as TGTGCCAGCAGCCTAGGGGTAGCGGGGCCCCAAGAGACCCAGTACTTC. Using reference TRBV7-7 and TRBJ2-5 for the parts outside the CDR3, the full variable domain is GAGVSQSPRYKVTKRGQDVTLRCDPISSHATLYWYQQALGQGPEFLTYFNYEAQPDKSGLPSDRFSAERPEGSISTLTIQRTEQRDSAMYRCASSLGVAGPQETQYFGPGTRLLVL.

CDR3 sequence reads: CASSEFQAGGHLGETQYF. For the CDR3, the DNA is TGTGCCAGCAGTGAATTTCAGGCGGGGGGCCACCTTGGGGAGACCCAGTACTTC. The gene calls are TRBV25-1 and TRBJ2-5; 8 bases line up with TRBD2. The V and J ends lost 1 base and 5 bases, in that order; junction bases with no gene match: 15. The CDR3 has 18 residues. Germline CDR1 is MGHDK and CDR2 is SYGVNS.

The chain employs TRBV29-1 and TRBJ2-5; tentative D call: TRBD1 (5 bases). This CDR3 comprises 16 residues. The ends were cut back, 4 bases at V and 1 base at J, with 19 bases in the middle. In germline, CDR1 is SQVTM, CDR2 ANQGSEA. The CDR3 loop is CSVGGAGANIQETQYF. CDR3 nucleotide sequence: TGCAGCGTTGGGGGCGCTGGGGCAAACATCCAAGAGACCCAGTACTTC.

The chain is built from TRBV18 and TRBJ1-5; D is perhaps TRBD1 (6 bases). Trimming took off 3 bases at V and 5 bases at J, with 11 bases between the two ends. This CDR3 spans 14 amino acids. Germline V CDR1 and CDR2: KGHSH, LQKENI. In nucleotides, the CDR3 is TGTGCCAGCTCACCCCAGGGGACGGATCAGCCCCAGCATTTT. It translates to CASSPQGTDQPQHF.

This chain connects TRBV25-1 to TRBJ2-1; weak D call: TRBD1 (6 bases). Germline CDR1 is MGHDK and CDR2 is SYGVNS. CDR3 length: 15 residues. Trimming shortened V by 6 bases and J by 1 base, and 13 bases separated the two germline ends. This CDR3 is CASRETGLSYNEQFF. The DNA for the CDR3 is TGTGCCAGCAGGGAGACAGGTCTATCCTACAATGAGCAGTTCTTC.

The chain employs TRBV2 and TRBJ2-5, with a possible D match to TRBD1 (6 bases). V gave up 11 bases and J gave up 1 base, with 17 bases separating them. This CDR3 is built from 14 residues. CDR1 is SNHLY, CDR2 FYNNEI, per germline. The CDR3 DNA follows: TGTGCCGGGTCCTTAGGACAGACCCAAGAGACCCAGTACTTC. It yields the protein CAGSLGQTQETQYF.

The rearrangement uses TRBV7-6 and TRBJ2-1, with 13 bases lining up with TRBD2. V lost 3 bases and J lost 7; bases outside the gene matches: 3. The CDR3 length is 15 residues. CDR1 is SGHVS and CDR2 is FNYEAQ in the germline V gene. CDR3 coding DNA: TGTGCCAGCAGCTTCGGGACTAGCGGGGTTAATGAGCAGTTCTTC. Translation: CASSFGTSGVNEQFF.

The CDR3, as DNA: TGCGCCAGCACCCTGGGACAGGGGATCACTGAAGCTTTCTTT. Protein sequence: CASTLGQGITEAFF. The chain uses TRBV5-1 and TRBJ1-1, with 10 positions matching TRBD1. CDR3 size: 14 residues. The trim removed 6 bases at V and 4 bases at J, leaving 6 bases unmatched. The germline V gene has CDR1 SGHRS and CDR2 YFSETQ.

This clone was counted a single time. This chain links TRBV6-1 with TRBJ2-1; a possible D gene is TRBD2 (6 bases). The CDR3 is 15 amino acids. Germline V gene sequence: CDR1 MNHNS, CDR2 SASEGT. The V end lost 1 base, the J end lost 2 bases, and 9 bases lay between the germline ends. CDR3 DNA sequence: TGTGCCAGCAGTGAAGGGGTAGCGGCCTACAATGAGCAGTTCTTC. This sequence encodes CASSEGVAAYNEQFF.

The chain recombines TRBV11-3 with TRBJ2-1; 8 bases are a match to TRBD2. J lost 9 bases, V lost 4 bases, and 14 bases had no gene match. Germline assignment: CDR1 SGHNT and CDR2 YENEEA. CDR3 length equals 16 residues. CDR3 DNA sequence: TGTGCCAGCAGCTCCACGGGGACTAGGGCAGGTGGTGAGCAGTTCTTC. This translates into CASSSTGTRAGGEQFF.

The chain uses TRBV12-3 or TRBV12-4 and TRBJ1-2; TRBD1 agrees at 7 bases. The CDR3 contains 13 residues. Trimming removed 5 bases from V and 6 bases from J; junction bases left unmatched: 6. CDR3 nucleotides: TGTGCCAGCAGTACGACAGGGAATAATGGCTACACCTTC. This encodes CASSTTGNNGYTF.

This sequence joins TRBV5-5 and TRBJ2-3, with TRBD2 matching 13 bases. V lost 4 bases, J lost 3 bases, and 5 bases stayed unmatched. This CDR3 is 16 amino acids long. Germline CDR1 is SGHKS and CDR2 is YYEKEE (reference sequence). In DNA form, the CDR3 reads TGTGCCAGCAGCAGAACTAGCGGGGGGGCGACAGATACGCAGTATTTT. Translating gives CASSRTSGGATDTQYF.

This sequence joins TRBV14 and TRBJ1-2; perhaps TRBD1 as D (5 bases). Germline V gene lookup returns CDR1 SGHDN and CDR2 FVKESK. Trimming removed 1 base at V and 7 bases at J, with 10 bases between. The CDR3 contains 13 residues. The CDR3 loop is CASSQVSGFGYTF. The CDR3 coding sequence is TGTGCCAGCAGCCAAGTTTCAGGGTTTGGCTACACCTTC.

This chain links TRBV28 with TRBJ1-1, with 9 positions matching TRBD1. Trimming took 9 bases from V and 1 from J; bases not matched to a gene: 15. Germline V gene data show CDR1 as MDHEN and CDR2 as SYDVKM. This CDR3 has 17 amino acids. Here the CDR3 reads CASQFSDRGYTNTEAFF. Written as DNA, the CDR3 is TGTGCCAGTCAGTTTTCGGACAGGGGCTATACGAACACTGAAGCTTTCTTT.

The rearrangement joins TRBV9 to TRBJ2-5, with 8 nucleotides matching TRBD1. CDR3 length equals 16 residues. Germline V gene data show CDR1 as SGDLS and CDR2 as YYNGEE. V was pared by 0 bases and J by 1 base, with 5 bases of the junction left unmatched. The CDR3 loop reads CASSVATGQGQETQYF. The DNA of the CDR3 is TGTGCCAGCAGCGTAGCTACCGGACAGGGCCAAGAGACCCAGTACTTC.

The CDR3 protein is CASSFLQGSYEQYF. The CDR3 region has the DNA TGTGCCAGCAGCTTCCTACAGGGATCCTACGAGCAGTACTTC. The chain uses TRBV5-6 and TRBJ2-7; D might be TRBD1 (6 bases). With 2 bases removed from V and 1 base from J, the gap between germline ends came to 10 bases. This CDR3 has 14 amino acids. CDR1 SGHDT and CDR2 YYEEEE come from the germline V gene.